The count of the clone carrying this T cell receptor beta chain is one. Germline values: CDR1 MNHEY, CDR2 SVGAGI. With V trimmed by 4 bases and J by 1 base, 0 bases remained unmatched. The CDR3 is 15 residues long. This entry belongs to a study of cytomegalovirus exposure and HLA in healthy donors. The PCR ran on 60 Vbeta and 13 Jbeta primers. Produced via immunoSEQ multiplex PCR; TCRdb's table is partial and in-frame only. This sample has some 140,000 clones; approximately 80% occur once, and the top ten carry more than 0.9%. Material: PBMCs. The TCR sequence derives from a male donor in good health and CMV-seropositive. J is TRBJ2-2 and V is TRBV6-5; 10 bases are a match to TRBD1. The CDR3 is CASSWTGGNTGELFF. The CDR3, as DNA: TGTGCCAGCAGTTGGACAGGGGGGAACACCGGGGAGCTGTTTTTT.